Listed below are T cell receptor beta chains from one sample, sequenced in a study of T cell responses to AZD1222 COVID-19 vaccine. The protocol was immunoSEQ multiplex PCR, while the TCRdb copy is restricted to in-frame clones and leaves out a portion. The data contain about 110,000 clones, 88% of them singletons. The sequences come from peripheral blood, collected on day 0 of AZD1222 vaccination. These receptors originate from an adult in good health. The CDR3 runs from the conserved cysteine through the conserved F or W. Each record gives: J gene, D gene, clone size, V gene, CDR3 protein, CDR3 DNA. The D gene is left open where the match is weak. Clone sizes are given selectively: once, few, many, or a class where the clone is expanded.

j_gene: TRBJ2-5; d_gene: .; abundance: .; v_gene: TRBV27; CDR3aa: CASSQSDVAQETQYF; CDR3nt: TGTGCCAGCAGTCAGTCCGACGTAGCACAAGAGACCCAGTACTTC
j_gene: TRBJ2-5; d_gene: .; abundance: .; v_gene: TRBV18; CDR3aa: CASSPGHQETQYF; CDR3nt: TGTGCCAGCTCACCCGGGCACCAAGAGACCCAGTACTTC
j_gene: TRBJ1-5; d_gene: .; abundance: .; v_gene: TRBV14; CDR3aa: CASSQVAQGPQHF; CDR3nt: TGTGCCAGCAGCCAAGTCGCCCAAGGCCCCCAGCATTTT
j_gene: TRBJ2-3; d_gene: TRBD2; abundance: once; v_gene: TRBV6-1; CDR3aa: CASSEAIPGLAGRTDTQYF; CDR3nt: TGTGCCAGCAGTGAAGCCATCCCCGGACTAGCGGGGCGCACAGATACGCAGTATTTT
j_gene: TRBJ1-2; d_gene: TRBD1; abundance: .; v_gene: TRBV3-1/TRBV3-2; CDR3aa: CASSLRQGYGYTF; CDR3nt: TGTGCCAGCAGCCTCCGACAGGGCTATGGCTACACCTTC
j_gene: TRBJ1-2; d_gene: .; abundance: .; v_gene: TRBV4-1; CDR3aa: CASRPGSGVDYGYTF; CDR3nt: TGCGCCAGCAGGCCGGGGTCCGGGGTGGACTATGGCTACACCTTC
j_gene: TRBJ2-7; d_gene: TRBD2; abundance: .; v_gene: TRBV6-1; CDR3aa: CASSERAAGGHQRYEQYF; CDR3nt: TGTGCCAGCAGTGAACGGGCAGCGGGGGGCCACCAGAGGTACGAGCAGTACTTC
j_gene: TRBJ1-5; d_gene: .; abundance: .; v_gene: TRBV18; CDR3aa: CASSPRRTGSARDNQPQHF; CDR3nt: TGTGCCAGCTCACCCCGTAGGACTGGTTCGGCTAGGGACAATCAGCCCCAGCATTTT
j_gene: TRBJ2-5; d_gene: .; abundance: .; v_gene: TRBV30; CDR3aa: CAWRAFAQKGETQYF; CDR3nt: TGTGCCTGGCGTGCATTCGCGCAAAAAGGGGAGACCCAGTACTTC
j_gene: TRBJ2-1; d_gene: TRBD2; abundance: .; v_gene: TRBV11-2; CDR3aa: CASSPRLAGVAYNEQFF; CDR3nt: TGTGCCAGCAGCCCACGACTAGCGGGAGTAGCCTACAATGAGCAGTTCTTC